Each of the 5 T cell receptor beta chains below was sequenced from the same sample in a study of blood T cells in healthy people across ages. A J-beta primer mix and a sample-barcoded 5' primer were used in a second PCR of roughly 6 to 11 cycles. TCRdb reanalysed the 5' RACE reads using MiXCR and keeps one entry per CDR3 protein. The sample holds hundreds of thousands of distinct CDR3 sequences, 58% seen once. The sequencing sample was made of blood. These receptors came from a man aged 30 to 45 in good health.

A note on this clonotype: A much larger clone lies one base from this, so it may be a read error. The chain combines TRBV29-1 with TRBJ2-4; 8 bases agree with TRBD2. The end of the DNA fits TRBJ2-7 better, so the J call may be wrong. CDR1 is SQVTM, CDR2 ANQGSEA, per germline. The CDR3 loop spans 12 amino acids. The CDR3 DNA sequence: TGCAGCGTTGTGAGCGGGAGTTGCGAGCAGTACTTC. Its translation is CSVVSGSCEQYF.

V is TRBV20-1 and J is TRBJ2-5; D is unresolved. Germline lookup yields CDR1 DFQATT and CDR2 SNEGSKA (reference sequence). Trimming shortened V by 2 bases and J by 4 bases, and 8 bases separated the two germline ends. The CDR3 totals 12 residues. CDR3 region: CSARIMRETQYF. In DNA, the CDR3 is TGCAGTGCTAGAATTATGCGAGAGACCCAGTACTTC.

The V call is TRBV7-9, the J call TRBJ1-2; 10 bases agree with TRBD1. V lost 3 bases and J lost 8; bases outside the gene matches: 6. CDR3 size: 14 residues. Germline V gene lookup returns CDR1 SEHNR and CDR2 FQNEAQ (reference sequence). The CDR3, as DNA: TGTGCCAGCAGCTTTCGACAGGGGGCTGGAGGCTACACCTTC. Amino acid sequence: CASSFRQGAGGYTF.

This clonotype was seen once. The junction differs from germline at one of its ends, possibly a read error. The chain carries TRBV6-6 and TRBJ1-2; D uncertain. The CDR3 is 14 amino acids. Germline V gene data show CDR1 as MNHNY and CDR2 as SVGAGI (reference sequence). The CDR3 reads CASSLGPHSYDYTF. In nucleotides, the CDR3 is TGTGCCAGCAGCTTAGGGCCTCACAGCTATGACTACACCTTC.

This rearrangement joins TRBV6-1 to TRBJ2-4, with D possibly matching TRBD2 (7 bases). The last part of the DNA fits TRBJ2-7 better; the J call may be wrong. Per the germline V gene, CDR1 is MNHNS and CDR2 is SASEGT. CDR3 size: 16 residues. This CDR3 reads CASSDPSRGGWNEQYF. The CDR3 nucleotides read TGTGCCAGCAGTGACCCCTCGAGGGGGGGCTGGAACGAGCAGTACTTC.